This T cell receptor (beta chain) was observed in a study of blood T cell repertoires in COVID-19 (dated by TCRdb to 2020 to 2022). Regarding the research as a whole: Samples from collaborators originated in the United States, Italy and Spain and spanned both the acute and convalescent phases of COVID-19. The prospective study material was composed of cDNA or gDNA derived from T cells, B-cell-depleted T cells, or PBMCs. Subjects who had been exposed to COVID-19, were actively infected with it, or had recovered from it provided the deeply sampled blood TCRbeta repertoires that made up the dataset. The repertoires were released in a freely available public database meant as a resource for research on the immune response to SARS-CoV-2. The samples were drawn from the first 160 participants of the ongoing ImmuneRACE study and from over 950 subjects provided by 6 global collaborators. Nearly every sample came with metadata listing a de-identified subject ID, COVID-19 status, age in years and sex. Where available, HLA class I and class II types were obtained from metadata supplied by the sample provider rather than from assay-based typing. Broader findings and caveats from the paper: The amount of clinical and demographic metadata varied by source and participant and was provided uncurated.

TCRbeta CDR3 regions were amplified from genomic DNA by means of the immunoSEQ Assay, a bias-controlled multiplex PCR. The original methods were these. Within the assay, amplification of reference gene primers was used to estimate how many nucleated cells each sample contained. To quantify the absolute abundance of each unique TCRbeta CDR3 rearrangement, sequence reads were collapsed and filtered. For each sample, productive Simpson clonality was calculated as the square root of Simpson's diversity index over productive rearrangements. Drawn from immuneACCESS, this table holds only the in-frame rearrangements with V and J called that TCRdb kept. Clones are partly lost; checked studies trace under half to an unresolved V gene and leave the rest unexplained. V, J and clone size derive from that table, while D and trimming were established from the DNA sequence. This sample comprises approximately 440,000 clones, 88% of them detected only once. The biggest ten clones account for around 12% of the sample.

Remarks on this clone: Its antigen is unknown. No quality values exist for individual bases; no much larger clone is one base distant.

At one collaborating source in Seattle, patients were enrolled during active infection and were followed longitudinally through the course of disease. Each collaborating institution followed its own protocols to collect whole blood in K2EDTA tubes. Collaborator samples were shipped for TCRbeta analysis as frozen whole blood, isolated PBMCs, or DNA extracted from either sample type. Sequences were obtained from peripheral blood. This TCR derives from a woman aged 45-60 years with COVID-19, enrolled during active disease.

In nucleotides, the sequence is TGTGCCAGCAGCCAGACAGGGTTTTACACTGAAGCTTTCTTT. Its protein product is CASSQTGFYTEAFF. Recombination linked TRBV6-5 to TRBJ1-1; 7 nucleotides in the junction match TRBD1. Including the terminal cysteine and phenylalanine, the CDR3 comprises 14 residues. The sequence is cut down to CDR3 DNA, 42 bases in frame from base 1. V loses 6 bases at its end and J loses 3 bases; junction bases beyond the gene matches: 7. CDR1 and CDR2 were assigned from the germline V gene as MNHEY and SVGAGI.